This T cell receptor beta chain was identified during a study of identical twins' blood T cells. General study points: Each donor's most abundant TCRbeta clonotypes shared more CDR3 sequences with her twin than unrelated donors.

Original processing methods: Clonotypes per individual ranged from about 95,000 to nearly 550,000. TCRdb itself ran the 5' RACE reads through MiXCR, one entry per CDR3 protein. TCRdb's processing, not the authors' own work, is the source of the V and J calls. There are 300,000 to 400,000 distinct CDR3 sequences in the sample; approximately 30% occur only once, and roughly 5.5% lies in the top ten. All three twin pairs grew up together with likely shared infections and vaccines. Germline V gene lookup returns CDR1 MNHEY and CDR2 SVGAGI. This CDR3 region has 13 residues. V was trimmed by 10 bases and J by 8 bases, leaving 18 bases between them. This clonotype has ten or more counts. Antigen unknown.

The TCR was taken from a woman aged 18-50 years in good health. The chain employs TRBV6-5 and TRBJ2-1, with a tentative D call TRBD2 (6 bases). What was sequenced was PBMCs. CDR3 DNA sequence: TGTGCCACCGCTAGACTAGAAGGAGATGAGCAGTTCTTC. Translated, it gives CATARLEGDEQFF.